Below, 28 T cell receptor beta chains from the same sample are listed, as sequenced in a study of T cells in localized non-small cell lung cancer. Clones were read by immunoSEQ multiplex PCR, and TCRdb kept only the in-frame ones, dropping some. Found here are roughly 90,000 clones, approximately 90% of them singletons; the top ten hold over 4%. The specimen comprised PBMCs, sampled before any cancer treatment. These receptors were taken from a woman aged 40 to 75 with stage II squamous cell lung carcinoma.

The chain carries TRBV30 and TRBJ2-1; no clear D. The CDR3 is 10 amino acids. The germline CDR1 and CDR2 sequences are GTSNPN and SVGIG (reference sequence). With 2 bases removed from V and 5 bases from J, the gap between germline ends came to 1 base. The CDR3 sequence is CAWSNNEQFF. The DNA for the CDR3 is TGTGCCTGGAGTAACAATGAGCAGTTCTTC. Full variable domain (missing parts from reference TRBV30 and TRBJ2-1): SQTIHQWPATLVQPVGSPLSLECTVEGTSNPNLYWYRQAAGRGLQLLFYSVGIGQISSEVPQNLSASRPQDRQFILSSKKLLLSDSGFYLCAWSNNEQFFGPGTRLTVL.

The rearrangement links TRBV29-1 to TRBJ1-2; TRBD1 agrees at 8 bases. Germline V lookup: CDR1 SQVTM, CDR2 ANQGSEA. This CDR3 comprises 11 residues. The junction had 6 bases not matched to a gene; V was cut back by 7 bases and J by 8 bases. The CDR3 spells CSARTGWGYTF. The CDR3 region has the DNA TGCAGCGCCAGGACAGGGTGGGGCTACACCTTC.

This chain uses TRBV21-1 with TRBJ2-3. TRBV21-1 has pseudogene status. The CDR3 totals 10 residues. CDR3 region: CASTTDTQYF. DNA for the CDR3: TGTGCCAGCACCACAGATACGCAGTATTTT.

The chain joins TRBV6-1 to TRBJ2-3; possibly TRBD1 or TRBD2 for D (6 bases each). The germline V gene encodes CDR1 MNHNS and CDR2 SASEGT. Deletions cut 8 bases from V and 0 bases from J, with 9 bases between. This CDR3 region has 13 residues. This chain's CDR3 is CASGGRSTDTQYF. The CDR3 nucleotides are TGTGCCAGCGGGGGGCGAAGCACAGATACGCAGTATTTT.

This sequence joins TRBV5-1 and TRBJ1-4; tentatively, D is TRBD1 (5 bases). Germline values: CDR1 SGHRS, CDR2 YFSETQ. V dropped 0 bases and J dropped 1 base, with 10 bases sitting between them. The CDR3 loop spans 16 amino acids. Here the CDR3 reads CASSLGWRGTNEKLFF. The CDR3 nucleotides are TGCGCCAGCAGCTTGGGTTGGAGGGGAACTAATGAAAAACTGTTTTTT.

The chain links TRBV27 to TRBJ1-2; TRBD1 matches 9 bases. The CDR3 spans 13 residues. The junction had 6 bases not matched to a gene; V was cut back by 5 bases and J by 8 bases. Per the germline V gene, CDR1 is MNHEY and CDR2 is SMNVEV (reference sequence). The CDR3 spells CASSKTGGGGYTF. CDR3 DNA sequence: TGTGCCAGCAGTAAGACAGGGGGAGGGGGCTACACCTTC.

This clone came up a few times. V and J are TRBV5-1 and TRBJ2-2; D unresolved. The germline CDR1 and CDR2 sequences are SGHRS and YFSETQ. V lost 2 bases, J lost 1 base, and 9 bases lay in between. The CDR3 loop spans 15 amino acids. CDR3 bases: TGCGCCAGCAGCTTTAGGGCAGGGAACACCGGGGAGCTGTTTTTT. Translated: CASSFRAGNTGELFF.

This sequence joins TRBV4-1 and TRBJ2-7, with 8 bases that match TRBD1. This CDR3 has 15 amino acids. V lost 3 bases, J lost 7 bases, and 11 bases stayed unmatched. The V gene's germline CDR1 is MGHRA and CDR2 YSYEKL. CDR3 sequence reads: CASSHSGQGQGEQYF. The CDR3 nucleotides read TGCGCCAGCAGCCACAGTGGACAGGGACAAGGGGAGCAGTACTTC.

The chain combines TRBV9 with TRBJ1-4; 10 bases align to TRBD1. The junction had 2 bases not matched to a gene; V was cut back by 3 bases and J by 3 bases. This CDR3 spans 15 amino acids. The germline V gene encodes CDR1 SGDLS and CDR2 YYNGEE. The CDR3 sequence: CASSGTGGPNEKLFF. The CDR3 bases are TGTGCCAGCAGCGGGACAGGGGGGCCTAATGAAAAACTGTTTTTT.

V usage is TRBV19 and J usage is TRBJ1-1, with 7 bases fitting TRBD1. Trimming at V came to 9 bases and at J to 5 bases, leaving 12 bases not matched to a gene. The CDR3 contains 14 residues. Germline CDR1 and CDR2: LNHDA and SQIVND (reference sequence). The CDR3 sequence: CASTGQVGMTEAFF. The CDR3 nucleotides read TGTGCCAGCACAGGACAGGTTGGCATGACTGAAGCTTTCTTT.

This clone was detected only once. The rearrangement links TRBV5-1 to TRBJ2-3; 8 nucleotides match TRBD2. CDR1 is SGHRS, CDR2 YFSETQ, per germline. The J segment lost 1 base and the V segment lost 0 bases, leaving 4 bases of the junction unmatched. The CDR3 totals 16 residues. For the CDR3, the DNA is TGCGCCAGCAGCTTGGAGGGTAGCGGGGGCACAGATACGCAGTATTTT. It codes for CASSLEGSGGTDTQYF.

The gene calls are TRBV27 and TRBJ1-5, with D possibly being TRBD1 (5 bases). This CDR3 has 12 amino acids. V lost 8 bases and J 6 bases, leaving 11 bases between the germline ends. Germline values: CDR1 MNHEY, CDR2 SMNVEV (reference sequence). CDR3 protein: CASGTRAQPQHF. The CDR3 DNA reads TGTGCCAGCGGTACCAGGGCTCAGCCCCAGCATTTT.

CDR3 sequence reads: CASREGTDNEQFF. CDR3 nucleotide sequence: TGCGCCAGCAGGGAAGGGACAGACAATGAGCAGTTCTTC. The chain links TRBV5-1 to TRBJ2-1; 7 nucleotides agree with TRBD1. V lost 5 bases and J lost 5; bases outside the gene matches: 4. CDR1 is SGHRS, CDR2 YFSETQ, per germline. The CDR3 is 13 residues long.

The chain links TRBV19 to TRBJ1-5, with D possibly TRBD1 on 5 matching bases. V was cut by 5 bases and J by 7 bases, with 15 bases left in between. The CDR3 sequence is 14 residues long. Germline lookup yields CDR1 LNHDA and CDR2 SQIVND (reference sequence). The CDR3 loop reads CASSGGMPAQPQHF. In DNA, the CDR3 is TGTGCCAGTAGTGGGGGTATGCCGGCGCAGCCCCAGCATTTT. The whole variable domain, filled in from reference TRBV19 and TRBJ1-5, reads DGGITQSPKYLFRKEGQNVTLSCEQNLNHDAMYWYRQDPGQGLRLIYYSQIVNDFQKGDIAEGYSVSREKKESFPLTVTSAQKNPTAFYLCASSGGMPAQPQHFGDGTRLSIL.

The rearrangement links TRBV6-1 to TRBJ2-7; no firm D call. The CDR3 spans 12 residues. Trimming pared 2 bases from V and 6 bases from J, leaving 8 bases between. Germline V gives CDR1 MNHNS, CDR2 SASEGT. The CDR3 nucleotides read TGTGCCAGCAGTGAAAAAAGAAGCGAGCAGTACTTC. Protein: CASSEKRSEQYF.

This clone was seen once. The chain employs TRBV7-9 and TRBJ2-7; 7 bases agree with TRBD1. Trimming cost V 4 bases and J 3 bases; bases outside gene matches: 6. Germline lookup yields CDR1 SEHNR and CDR2 FQNEAQ (reference sequence). This CDR3 has 14 amino acids. The CDR3 spells CASSSGQRFYEQYF. The CDR3 nucleotides read TGTGCCAGCAGCTCGGGACAGCGCTTCTACGAGCAGTACTTC.

The V and J genes are TRBV6-4 and TRBJ2-1, with 7 bases lining up with TRBD2. Germline V gives CDR1 MRHNA, CDR2 SNTAGT. With V trimmed by 4 bases and J by 4 bases, 7 bases remained unmatched. The CDR3 has 15 residues. The chain's CDR3 is CASSGASGSYNEQFF. DNA for the CDR3: TGTGCCAGCAGTGGGGCTAGCGGATCATACAATGAGCAGTTCTTC.

The V call is TRBV27, the J call TRBJ1-2; 8 positions match TRBD1. The CDR3 is 14 residues long. The J segment lost 3 bases and the V segment lost 5 bases, leaving 5 bases of the junction unmatched. Per the germline V gene, CDR1 is MNHEY and CDR2 is SMNVEV (reference sequence). The CDR3 sequence: CASSPLTGDYGYTF. CDR3 nucleotide sequence: TGTGCCAGCAGTCCACTGACAGGGGACTATGGCTACACCTTC.

The chain employs TRBV5-4 and TRBJ2-3; 12 bases are a match to TRBD2. Germline V gene sequence: CDR1 SGHNT, CDR2 YYREEE (reference sequence). V lost 4 bases, J lost 4 bases, and 7 bases stayed unmatched. The CDR3 consists of 16 residues. In DNA form, the CDR3 reads TGTGCCAGCAGCAAAATGACTAGCGGGAGAGCAGATACGCAGTATTTT. It yields the protein CASSKMTSGRADTQYF. The full variable domain, with the rest looked up from reference TRBV5-4 and TRBJ2-3, is ETGVTQSPTHLIKTRGQQVTLRCSSQSGHNTVSWYQQALGQGPQFIFQYYREEENGRGNFPPRFSGLQFPNYSSELNVNALELDDSALYLCASSKMTSGRADTQYFGPGTRLTVL.

The chain is built from TRBV30 and TRBJ1-4; D gene unclear. This CDR3 spans 13 amino acids. Germline V gives CDR1 GTSNPN, CDR2 SVGIG (reference sequence). V was cut by 4 bases and J by 8 bases, with 14 bases left in between. The CDR3 loop reads CAWTATQGEKLFF. The CDR3 bases are TGTGCCTGGACCGCCACACAAGGGGAAAAACTGTTTTTT.

This chain links TRBV11-2 with TRBJ1-1; D is undetermined. CDR1 and CDR2 (germline): SGHAT, FQNNGV. This CDR3 contains 15 residues. Trimming took 1 base from V and 2 from J, leaving 11 bases between them. The chain's CDR3 is CASSLALLINTEAFF. CDR3 sequence (DNA): TGTGCCAGCAGCTTAGCTTTGTTAATTAACACTGAAGCTTTCTTT.

The chain combines TRBV7-2 with TRBJ2-1, with 8 bases identical to TRBD2. Germline-derived CDR1 and CDR2 are SGHTA and FQGNSA. This CDR3 region has 15 residues. Germline trimming cut 5 bases from V and 0 bases from J; bases unmatched to any gene: 3. The CDR3 reads CASSVLAASYNEQFF. The DNA of the CDR3 is TGTGCCAGCAGCGTACTAGCGGCCTCCTACAATGAGCAGTTCTTC. Looking up the rest from reference TRBV7-2 and TRBJ2-1 gives the full variable domain: GAGVSQSPSNKVTEKGKDVELRCDPISGHTALYWYRQSLGQGLEFLIYFQGNSAPDKSGLPSDRFSAERTGGSVSTLTIQRTQQEDSAVYLCASSVLAASYNEQFFGPGTRLTVL.

This clone was observed a few times. V and J are TRBV30 and TRBJ1-2, with 7 bases matching TRBD1. The CDR3 sequence is 13 residues long. Looked up from germline, CDR1 is GTSNPN and CDR2 is SVGIG (reference sequence). The ends lost 2 bases at V and 4 bases at J; junction bases unmatched: 4. The CDR3 reads CAWSKTGSYGYTF. The CDR3 nucleotides are TGTGCCTGGAGTAAGACAGGGAGCTATGGCTACACCTTC.

This chain connects TRBV5-1 to TRBJ2-1; TRBD1 aligns across 8 bases. CDR3 size: 15 residues. Germline assignment: CDR1 SGHRS and CDR2 YFSETQ. Germline trimming cut 1 base from V and 6 bases from J; bases unmatched to any gene: 6. CDR3: CASSLSGQVGNEQFF. The CDR3 DNA reads as TGCGCCAGCAGCTTGTCGGGACAGGTGGGCAATGAGCAGTTCTTC.

The gene calls are TRBV28 and TRBJ2-1; 7 nucleotides line up with TRBD2. V was pared by 11 bases and J by 2 bases, with 6 bases of the junction left unmatched. CDR3 length: 13 amino acids. The V gene's germline CDR1 is MDHEN and CDR2 SYDVKM. CDR3 loop: CALGREAYNEQFF. DNA of the CDR3: TGTGCCCTTGGGAGGGAGGCCTACAATGAGCAGTTCTTC.

The CDR3 DNA is TGCGCCAGCAGCTTGGCGAGCGATCGGAACAATGAGCAGTTCTTC. Residues: CASSLASDRNNEQFF. The chain carries TRBV5-1 and TRBJ2-1; D is unclear. The CDR3 has 15 residues. Germline V gene lookup returns CDR1 SGHRS and CDR2 YFSETQ. The V and J ends lost 0 bases and 5 bases respectively, with 12 bases between them. The entire variable domain, with the rest obtained from reference TRBV5-1 and TRBJ2-1, is as follows: KAGVTQTPRYLIKTRGQQVTLSCSPISGHRSVSWYQQTPGQGLQFLFEYFSETQRNKGNFPGRFSGRQFSNSRSEMNVSTLELGDSALYLCASSLASDRNNEQFFGPGTRLTVL.

The chain is built from TRBV14 and TRBJ1-6; D perhaps matches TRBD1 (6 bases). Trimming left V 4 bases short and J 7 bases short, with 14 bases between. CDR1 and CDR2 (germline): SGHDN, FVKESK. The CDR3 runs 15 residues. CDR3 in DNA: TGTGCCAGCAGCCCCAACAGGGCTCAGAATTCACCCCTCCACTTT. Protein sequence: CASSPNRAQNSPLHF.

The J gene is TRBJ1-5, the V gene TRBV6-6, with D unclear. This CDR3 has 13 amino acids. Germline values: CDR1 MNHNY, CDR2 SVGAGI (reference sequence). The V end was cut by 2 bases, the J end by 3 bases, with 5 bases between. In DNA form, the CDR3 reads TGTGCCAGCAGTTACAATGACAATCAGCCCCAGCATTTT. Its translation: CASSYNDNQPQHF.